These 12 T cell receptor beta chains originate from one sample sequenced in a study of blood T cell repertoires in COVID-19. The assay was immunoSEQ multiplex PCR, and TCRdb's table has in-frame clones only and misses some. This table holds roughly 380,000 clones, 87% found once. Input material: PBMCs or T cells enriched from blood (not recorded which). The receptors were sampled from a woman in her 30s who had recovered from COVID-19.

This clone was seen a handful of times. The V gene is TRBV11-2, the J gene TRBJ1-3; D unresolved. Germline V gene data show CDR1 as SGHAT and CDR2 as FQNNGV. V lost 0 bases, J lost 0 bases, and 6 bases lay in between. This CDR3 is 15 amino acids long. Here the CDR3 reads CASSLDRGSGNTIYF. The CDR3, as DNA: TGTGCCAGCAGCTTAGATCGAGGCTCTGGAAACACCATATATTTT.

The gene calls are TRBV7-9 and TRBJ1-1, with TRBD1 matching over 7 bases. Germline CDR1 is SEHNR and CDR2 is FQNEAQ (reference sequence). The CDR3 contains 15 residues. Trimming cost V 1 base and J 3 bases; bases outside gene matches: 5. CDR3 sequence reads: CASSLVQGKDTEAFF. The CDR3 nucleotides read TGTGCCAGCAGCTTAGTACAGGGGAAGGACACTGAAGCTTTCTTT.

The CDR3 region is CASSLTRDGEQYF. DNA for the CDR3: TGTGCCAGCAGTTTGACCAGGGATGGCGAGCAGTACTTC. V and J are TRBV12-3 or TRBV12-4 and TRBJ2-7; weak D call: TRBD1 (5 bases). There are 13 residues in the CDR3. V shed 3 bases and J shed 6 bases, with 12 bases lying between them.

The chain employs TRBV7-2 and TRBJ2-7; 13 bases map to TRBD2. V shed 4 bases and J 4 bases; nucleotides not matched to a gene: 1. The CDR3 extends over 14 amino acids. The germline CDR1 and CDR2 sequences are SGHTA and FQGNSA. Here the CDR3 reads CASSSGLAGYEQYF. The CDR3 nucleotides are TGTGCCAGCAGCTCGGGACTAGCGGGGTACGAGCAGTACTTC.

This chain uses TRBV29-1 with TRBJ1-4; 8 positions agree with TRBD1. With V trimmed by 6 bases and J by 4 bases, 7 bases remained unmatched. The CDR3 covers 14 residues. The germline CDR1 and CDR2 sequences are SQVTM and ANQGSEA. The CDR3 nucleotides read TGCAGCGTAGCTACAGGGGGTAGTAATGAAAAACTGTTTTTT. Its translation: CSVATGGSNEKLFF.

This chain uses TRBV4-1 with TRBJ2-3; 7 positions match TRBD1. Germline lookup yields CDR1 MGHRA and CDR2 YSYEKL. Trimming at V came to 4 bases and at J to 0 bases, leaving 7 bases not matched to a gene. The CDR3 sequence is 16 residues long. CDR3 protein: CASSPGQARSTDTQYF. CDR3 sequence (DNA): TGCGCCAGCAGCCCAGGACAGGCCCGAAGCACAGATACGCAGTATTTT.

This clone was observed a handful of times. The rearrangement links TRBV28 to TRBJ2-2; D might be TRBD1 (6 bases). Trimming stripped 6 bases from V and 1 base from J, with 12 bases between. CDR3 size: 15 residues. Looked up from germline, CDR1 is MDHEN and CDR2 is SYDVKM. The CDR3 reads CASRPTTGNTGELFF. CDR3 in DNA: TGTGCCAGCAGACCGACGACAGGGAACACCGGGGAGCTGTTTTTT.

V and J are TRBV3-1 (or the pseudogene TRBV3-2) and TRBJ2-2, with D perhaps TRBD1 (5 bases). This CDR3 is 14 amino acids long. The germline CDR1 and CDR2 sequences are LGHDT and YNNKEL (reference sequence). The ends were cut back, 2 bases at V and 3 bases at J, with 7 bases in the middle. This CDR3 is CASSQPGYTGELFF. The CDR3 DNA reads TGTGCCAGCAGCCAACCAGGGTACACCGGGGAGCTGTTTTTT.

This clone is a singleton in its sample. The chain carries TRBV2 and TRBJ1-2; no reliable D call. CDR1 is SNHLY, CDR2 FYNNEI, per germline. This CDR3 comprises 14 residues. Trimming left V 6 bases short and J 3 bases short, with 14 bases between. This CDR3 reads CASSRKGGDYGYTF. The CDR3 coding sequence is TGTGCCAGCAGCCGAAAGGGCGGGGACTATGGCTACACCTTC.

V is TRBV21-1 and J is TRBJ1-3; the D call TRBD1 from the table was never checked on the DNA. TRBV21-1 is designated a pseudogene. This CDR3 is built from 18 residues. CDR3 sequence: CASSHLDRPSFSGNTIYF. CDR3 sequence (DNA): TGTGCCAGCAGCCACCTGGACAGACCTTCCTTCTCTGGAAACACCATATATTTT.

J is TRBJ2-7 and V is TRBV4-2, with TRBD1 as a possible D gene (8 bases). V lost 7 bases and J 8 bases, leaving 24 bases between the germline ends. The germline V gene has CDR1 LGHNA and CDR2 YNFKEQ. The CDR3 sequence is 15 residues long. The chain's CDR3 is CASTPGTGGVRKQYF. The DNA for the CDR3 is TGTGCCAGCACCCCCGGAACAGGGGGGGTCAGGAAGCAGTACTTC.

The gene calls are TRBV2 and TRBJ2-7; the D gene is possibly TRBD2 (5 bases). V was trimmed by 9 bases and J by 2 bases, leaving 14 bases between them. From germline, CDR1 is SNHLY and CDR2 FYNNEI. The CDR3 extends over 13 amino acids. The CDR3 DNA sequence: TGTGCCAGTGACCGGGATCAAGCCTACGAGCAGTACTTC. Residues: CASDRDQAYEQYF.